What follows describes a single TCR beta chain. In the authors' workflow: Amplification from reference gene primers served as the basis for estimated nucleated cell counts. The data were produced by immunoSEQ multiplex PCR, yet TCRdb's version contains in-frame clones alone and is incomplete. That table supplies the V and J calls and clone size; D and trimming were determined from the DNA. This table holds about 120,000 clones, roughly 90% found once. This sample is drawn from a study of blood T cell repertoires in COVID-19. Looking at the study overall: The United States, Italy and Spain were the sources of the acute and convalescent COVID-19 samples.

The junction had 14 bases not matched to a gene; V was cut back by 1 base and J by 3 bases. Germline CDR1 is SGHVS and CDR2 is FQNEAQ. The CDR3 covers 18 residues. This chain connects TRBV7-8 to TRBJ2-7; 8 bases align to TRBD1. The sequencing sample was made of peripheral blood. This TCR derives from a woman in her fifties or sixties with COVID-19, enrolled during active disease. CDR3 loop: CASSLGSEIGTGLYEQYF. The CDR3 bases are TGTGCCAGCAGCTTAGGGTCGGAAATCGGGACAGGCCTCTACGAGCAGTACTTC. Full variable domain (missing parts from reference TRBV7-8 and TRBJ2-7): GAGVSQSPRYKVAKRGQDVALRCDPISGHVSLFWYQQALGQGPEFLTYFQNEAQLDKSGLPSDRFFAERPEGSVSTLKIQRTQQEDSAVYLCASSLGSEIGTGLYEQYFGPGTRLTVT.